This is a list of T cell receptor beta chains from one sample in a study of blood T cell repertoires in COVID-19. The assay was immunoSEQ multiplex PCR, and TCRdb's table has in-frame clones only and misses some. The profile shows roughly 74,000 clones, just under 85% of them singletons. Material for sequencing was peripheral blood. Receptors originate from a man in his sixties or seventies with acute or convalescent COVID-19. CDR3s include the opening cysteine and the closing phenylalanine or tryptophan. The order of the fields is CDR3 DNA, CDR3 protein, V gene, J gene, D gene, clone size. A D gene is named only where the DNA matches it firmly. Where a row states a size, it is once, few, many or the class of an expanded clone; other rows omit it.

cdr3_nt: TGTGCCAGCAGTGGGGCCCTTGGAAGCGGGGGTCCGCAGGCCCAGTACTTC
cdr3_aa: CASSGALGSGGPQAQYF
v_call: TRBV6-2/TRBV6-3
j_call: TRBJ2-5
d_call: TRBD2
clone_size: NA

cdr3_nt: TGTGCCACCACCCGGCCCCAGCAGGGGGACAATCAGCCCCAGCATTTT
cdr3_aa: CATTRPQQGDNQPQHF
v_call: TRBV19
j_call: TRBJ1-5
d_call: TRBD1
clone_size: NA

cdr3_nt: TGTGCCAGCAGTTACGGGGCCGGCTCCTATAATTCACCCCTCCACTTT
cdr3_aa: CASSYGAGSYNSPLHF
v_call: TRBV6-2/TRBV6-3
j_call: TRBJ1-6
d_call: NA
clone_size: once

cdr3_nt: TGCGCCAGCAGCCAAGATCTTGACAGGGGTGGGTACACTGAAGCTTTCTTT
cdr3_aa: CASSQDLDRGGYTEAFF
v_call: TRBV4-3
j_call: TRBJ1-1
d_call: TRBD1
clone_size: NA

cdr3_nt: TGTGCCAGCAGTTTACGGGAGAGGGATAAACTGTTTTTT
cdr3_aa: CASSLRERDKLFF
v_call: TRBV28
j_call: TRBJ1-4
d_call: NA
clone_size: NA

cdr3_nt: TGTGCCAGCAGTGCCTTCAGGGGCACTGAAGCTTTCTTT
cdr3_aa: CASSAFRGTEAFF
v_call: TRBV27
j_call: TRBJ1-1
d_call: NA
clone_size: NA

cdr3_nt: TGTGCCAGCAGCCAAGTAGGGGGCACGCAGTACTTC
cdr3_aa: CASSQVGGTQYF
v_call: TRBV3-1/TRBV3-2
j_call: TRBJ2-7
d_call: TRBD1
clone_size: NA

cdr3_nt: TGTGCCAGCAGCTTAGGGGAGGCAGGGCAGTACCAAGAGACCCAGTACTTC
cdr3_aa: CASSLGEAGQYQETQYF
v_call: TRBV11-2
j_call: TRBJ2-5
d_call: NA
clone_size: NA

cdr3_nt: TGTGCCAGCAGTGCCCTCGCAGTTAATGAAAAACTGTTTTTT
cdr3_aa: CASSALAVNEKLFF
v_call: TRBV28
j_call: TRBJ1-4
d_call: NA
clone_size: NA

cdr3_nt: TGCGCCAGCAGCCAAGATCTTAGACAGGAGATGGGTGGCTCCTACGAGCAGTACTTC
cdr3_aa: CASSQDLRQEMGGSYEQYF
v_call: TRBV4-3
j_call: TRBJ2-7
d_call: NA
clone_size: few

cdr3_nt: TGTGCCAGCAGCCCGACCGGGGAGCTGTTTTTT
cdr3_aa: CASSPTGELFF
v_call: TRBV7-9
j_call: TRBJ2-2
d_call: NA
clone_size: NA

cdr3_nt: TGTGCCAGTAGTGCGACTAGCGGGGGGGCCAATGAGCAGTTCTTC
cdr3_aa: CASSATSGGANEQFF
v_call: TRBV19
j_call: TRBJ2-1
d_call: TRBD2
clone_size: NA

cdr3_nt: TGTGCCAGCAGGGGGACAGATCGAGGGAATGAGCAGTTCTTC
cdr3_aa: CASRGTDRGNEQFF
v_call: TRBV28
j_call: TRBJ2-1
d_call: TRBD1
clone_size: once

cdr3_nt: TGTGCCATCAGTGGAACCAGGGAGGGCTACGAGCAGTACTTC
cdr3_aa: CAISGTREGYEQYF
v_call: TRBV10-3
j_call: TRBJ2-7
d_call: TRBD2
clone_size: few

cdr3_nt: TGTGCCAGCAGTAACCAGGGCAATCAGCCCCAGCATTTT
cdr3_aa: CASSNQGNQPQHF
v_call: TRBV12-3/TRBV12-4
j_call: TRBJ1-5
d_call: NA
clone_size: NA

cdr3_nt: TGTGCCAGCAGCTTGAAGAGGGGGCGAGGGAGCACAGATACGCAGTATTTT
cdr3_aa: CASSLKRGRGSTDTQYF
v_call: TRBV7-3
j_call: TRBJ2-3
d_call: TRBD1
clone_size: NA

cdr3_nt: TGTGCCAGCAGTGATGTCAGGGGGAAGATGTCCTACGAGCAGTACTTC
cdr3_aa: CASSDVRGKMSYEQYF
v_call: TRBV2
j_call: TRBJ2-7
d_call: TRBD1
clone_size: NA

cdr3_nt: TGTGCCAGCAGCTCAAACCAAGAGACCCAGTACTTC
cdr3_aa: CASSSNQETQYF
v_call: TRBV7-2
j_call: TRBJ2-5
d_call: NA
clone_size: NA

cdr3_nt: TGCGCCAGCAGCTTAGGGACAAATCCCTACAATGAGCAGTTCTTC
cdr3_aa: CASSLGTNPYNEQFF
v_call: TRBV5-1
j_call: TRBJ2-1
d_call: NA
clone_size: NA

cdr3_nt: TGTGCCAGCAGTTACTCGAGCTCTGGGGCCAACGTCCTGACTTTC
cdr3_aa: CASSYSSSGANVLTF
v_call: TRBV6-5
j_call: TRBJ2-6
d_call: NA
clone_size: NA

cdr3_nt: TGCGCCAGCAGCTTTGGGGGGTCCCATACAGAGCAGTTCTTC
cdr3_aa: CASSFGGSHTEQFF
v_call: TRBV5-1
j_call: TRBJ2-1
d_call: NA
clone_size: once

cdr3_nt: TGTGCCAGCAGTGAAATGGGAGGGGAGGCCTACGAGCAGTACTTC
cdr3_aa: CASSEMGGEAYEQYF
v_call: TRBV2
j_call: TRBJ2-7
d_call: TRBD2
clone_size: NA